Shown below are 8 T cell receptor beta chains from a single sample sequenced in a study of blood T cell repertoires in COVID-19. TCRdb's copy holds only in-frame clones and misses some; the assay was immunoSEQ multiplex PCR. The table records some 270,000 clones, about four fifths of them present only once. The material sequenced was peripheral blood. These receptors originate from a middle-aged woman who had recovered from COVID-19.

This chain uses TRBV7-8 with TRBJ1-5, with D possibly being TRBD1 (6 bases). Trimming took 5 bases from V and 3 from J, leaving 11 bases between them. The CDR3 runs to 14 residues. CDR1 and CDR2 (germline): SGHVS, FQNEAQ. CDR3 residues: CASSTYRANQPQHF. The DNA of the CDR3 is TGTGCCAGCAGCACCTACAGGGCCAATCAGCCCCAGCATTTT.

The chain uses TRBV5-1 and TRBJ2-2; 7 nucleotides align to TRBD1. This CDR3 is 18 amino acids long. The V segment lost 3 bases and the J segment 0 bases; nucleotides outside the gene matches: 11. Per the germline V gene, CDR1 is SGHRS and CDR2 is YFSETQ. Here the CDR3 DNA reads TGCGCCAGCAGCTCCCCGGGACAGTCGGACGCGAACACCGGGGAGCTGTTTTTT. Its translation is CASSSPGQSDANTGELFF.

V gene TRBV5-1 combines with J gene TRBJ1-6; 7 bases are shared with TRBD1. The CDR3 covers 16 residues. From germline, CDR1 is SGHRS and CDR2 YFSETQ. V lost 4 bases to trimming and J lost 6 bases; unmatched junction nucleotides: 10. DNA of the CDR3: TGCGCCAGCAGCCCTGGAGGACAGGCGCTTAATTCACCCCTCCACTTT. This encodes CASSPGGQALNSPLHF.

This clone came up once. The chain joins TRBV18 to TRBJ2-2, with no clear D. V was trimmed by 5 bases and J by 5 bases, leaving 12 bases between them. Germline V gene sequence: CDR1 KGHSH, CDR2 LQKENI. The CDR3 covers 14 residues. CDR3 in amino acids: CASSIGPETGELFF. The CDR3 DNA is TGTGCCAGCTCAATTGGGCCCGAGACCGGGGAGCTGTTTTTT.

This clone was counted only a few times. This sequence joins TRBV7-2 and TRBJ1-2; 9 bases are a match to TRBD1. The germline V gene has CDR1 SGHTA and CDR2 FQGNSA. CDR3 length: 14 residues. V was pared by 4 bases and J by 4 bases, with 4 bases of the junction left unmatched. The CDR3 DNA reads TGTGCCAGCAGCTGGACAGGGGAGGGCTATGGCTACACCTTC. This translates into CASSWTGEGYGYTF. The variable domain in full, completed from reference TRBV7-2 and TRBJ1-2, reads GAGVSQSPSNKVTEKGKDVELRCDPISGHTALYWYRQSLGQGLEFLIYFQGNSAPDKSGLPSDRFSAERTGGSVSTLTIQRTQQEDSAVYLCASSWTGEGYGYTFGSGTRLTVV.

V is TRBV27 and J is TRBJ1-2; 7 nucleotides align to TRBD1. V trimming: 6 bases; J trimming: 4 bases; junction bases outside the gene matches: 5. The CDR3 extends over 13 amino acids. In germline, CDR1 is MNHEY, CDR2 SMNVEV (reference sequence). The CDR3 region is CASRPKGAYGYTF. CDR3 sequence (DNA): TGTGCCAGCAGACCGAAGGGGGCCTATGGCTACACCTTC.

CDR3 loop: CASSQETSGYEQYF. The CDR3 nucleotides read TGTGCCAGCAGCCAAGAGACTAGCGGCTACGAGCAGTACTTC. The chain combines TRBV3-1 (or the pseudogene TRBV3-2) with TRBJ2-7, with 9 bases identical to TRBD2. This CDR3 spans 14 amino acids. After removal of 0 bases from V and 3 bases from J, the junction contained 0 bases not matched to a gene. Germline loops: CDR1 LGHDT, CDR2 YNNKEL (reference sequence).

The V and J genes are TRBV6-2 or TRBV6-3 and TRBJ1-1, with 9 bases fitting TRBD1. V gave up 0 bases and J gave up 11 bases; unmatched junction bases: 7. The CDR3 loop spans 14 amino acids. Germline V lookup: CDR1 MNHEY, CDR2 SVGEGT. CDR3 sequence: CASSYSGQGMTAFF. CDR3 DNA: TGTGCCAGCAGTTACTCCGGACAGGGGATGACGGCTTTCTTT.